This T cell receptor beta chain was recovered during a study of OX40 agonist ivuxolimab in advanced cancers. Study-wide context: Patients were treated with intravenous ivuxolimab, dosed at 0.01 to 10 mg/kg and infused every 2 weeks.

This clone has just a few counts. The antigen remains unidentified. Findings and caveats of the study: Partial responders dosed at 0.1-3.0 mg/kg displayed clonal expansion ranking among the lowest.

Produced via immunoSEQ multiplex PCR; TCRdb's table is partial and in-frame only. The sample contains about 62,000 clones, approximately 80% of which appear only once. The CDR3 is 13 amino acids. Germline lookup yields CDR1 MDHEN and CDR2 SYDVKM. The ends lost 0 bases at V and 10 bases at J; junction bases unmatched: 5. Sample: CD4+ or CD8+ T cells sorted from blood, taken in a trial of the OX40 agonist ivuxolimab. This sequence was found in an adult with an advanced solid tumor such as melanoma, head and neck, liver or kidney cancer. The chain uses TRBV28 and TRBJ1-2; 7 bases are a match to TRBD1. The CDR3 nucleotides read TGTGCCAGCAGTTTATGGCCAGGGGGACTCTACACCTTC. Translation: CASSLWPGGLYTF.